This T cell receptor (beta chain) emerged from a study of breast tumors, draining lymph nodes, adjacent tissues. Findings and limits, study-wide: Compared with lymph nodes, tumors were less diverse; compared with nontumor tissue, more.

The lymph nodes were axillary draining lymph nodes from breast cancer patients. This CDR3 is 14 amino acids long. V was clipped by 4 bases and J by 8 bases, with 15 bases between them. Germline lookup yields CDR1 SNHLY and CDR2 FYNNEI. This clonotype showed up many times. Its antigen is not identified. TCRdb independently ran MiXCR on the multiplex PCR reads; one entry per CDR3 protein. In the table there are some 120,000 distinct CDR3 sequences, 15% to 20% of which are singletons. The J gene is TRBJ1-5, the V gene TRBV2; D is possibly TRBD1 (5 bases). This TCR was recovered from a female donor with breast cancer. Some clones in this sample may be carry-over from other donors' samples. The sequencing input was axillary lymph node tissue. CDR3 sequence reads: CASSVFRKGEPQHF. The CDR3 DNA follows: TGTGCCAGCAGTGTCTTCCGGAAAGGGGAGCCCCAGCATTTT. The full variable domain, rest sourced from reference TRBV2 and TRBJ1-5, is EPEVTQTPSHQVTQMGQEVILRCVPISNHLYFYWYRQILGQKVEFLVSFYNNEISEKSEIFDDQFSVERPDGSNFTLKIRSTKLEDSAMYFCASSVFRKGEPQHFGDGTRLSIL.